The T cell receptor (beta chain) described here comes from a study of regulatory T cells in long-lasting Graves disease. The time point here: newly diagnosed GD, antithyroid drugs for less than 3 months. PBMC RNA was the source of the TCR library. Construction of the TCR beta libraries employed iRepertoire HTBI primers in conjunction with Arm-PCR of CDR3 regions. TCRdb analysed the multiplex PCR reads with MiXCR anew, one entry per CDR3 protein. Of hundreds of thousands of distinct CDR3 sequences listed, about 13% are singletons. Germline V gene sequence: CDR1 KGHSH, CDR2 LQKENI. V lost 0 bases and J lost 1; bases outside the gene matches: 1. CDR3 length: 16 residues. This clonotype was observed many times. Separately, the same data were catalogued under a study of T cells in Graves' hyperthyroidism and ophthalmopathy. From that paper: When the TCR CDR3 underwent first-round RT-PCR, the HTBI primer set was used.

This TCR came from a man aged 25-40 years with Graves disease. Sequencing used peripheral blood mononuclear cells (PBMCs), obtained at new diagnosis, from a patient treated with antithyroid drugs. The chain uses TRBV18 and TRBJ2-3; 10 bases agree with TRBD2. CDR3 residues: CASSPPTSGRTDTQYF. As DNA, the CDR3 is TGTGCCAGCTCACCACCGACTAGCGGGCGCACAGATACGCAGTATTTT.